The present entry profiles one TCR beta chain with its context. Original analysis: Reference gene primer amplification yielded estimated nucleated cell counts. Using immunoSEQ multiplex PCR, the repertoire was profiled, and TCRdb retains in-frame clones only, with some absent. The V and J calls and clone size were taken over from that table, and D and trimming were inferred from the DNA. Altogether roughly 40,000 clones are present, roughly 84% being singletons, with the ten largest covering less than 15%. These data come from a study of blood T cell repertoires in COVID-19. Study-wide context: Italy, Spain and the United States were the sources of the convalescent and acute COVID-19 samples. Nucleic acid was either cDNA or gDNA, and it came from T cells, B-cell-depleted T cells, or PBMCs.

The V gene's germline CDR1 is SQVTM and CDR2 ANQGSEA. Trimming removed 4 bases from V and 3 bases from J, with 18 bases in between. The length of the CDR3 is 16 residues. Specimen: peripheral blood. The chain links TRBV29-1 to TRBJ1-4, with a weak D call TRBD1 (6 bases). The TCR was taken from a human donor in a cohort sampled during active COVID-19. The CDR3 is CSVVPLRQGSNEKLFF. The DNA for the CDR3 is TGCAGCGTTGTCCCCCTCCGGCAGGGGTCTAATGAAAAACTGTTTTTT. The full variable domain, in which reference TRBV29-1 and TRBJ1-4 provide the parts outside the CDR3, is SAVISQKPSRDICQRGTSLTIQCQVDSQVTMMFWYRQQPGQSLTLIATANQGSEATYESGFVIDKFPISRPNLTFSTLTVSNMSPEDSSIYLCSVVPLRQGSNEKLFFGSGTQLSVL.